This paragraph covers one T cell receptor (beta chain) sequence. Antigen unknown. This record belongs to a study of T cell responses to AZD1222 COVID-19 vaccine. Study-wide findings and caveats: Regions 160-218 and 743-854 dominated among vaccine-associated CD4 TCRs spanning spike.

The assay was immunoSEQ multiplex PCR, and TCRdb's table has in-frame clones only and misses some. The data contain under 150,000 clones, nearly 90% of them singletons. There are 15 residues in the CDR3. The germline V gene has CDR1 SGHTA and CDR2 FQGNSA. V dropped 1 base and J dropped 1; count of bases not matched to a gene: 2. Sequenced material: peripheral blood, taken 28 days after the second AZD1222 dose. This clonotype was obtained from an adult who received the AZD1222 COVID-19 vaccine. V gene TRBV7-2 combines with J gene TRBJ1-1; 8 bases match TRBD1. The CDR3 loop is CASSLEGTGNTEAFF. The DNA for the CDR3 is TGTGCCAGCAGCTTAGAAGGGACAGGGAACACTGAAGCTTTCTTT.